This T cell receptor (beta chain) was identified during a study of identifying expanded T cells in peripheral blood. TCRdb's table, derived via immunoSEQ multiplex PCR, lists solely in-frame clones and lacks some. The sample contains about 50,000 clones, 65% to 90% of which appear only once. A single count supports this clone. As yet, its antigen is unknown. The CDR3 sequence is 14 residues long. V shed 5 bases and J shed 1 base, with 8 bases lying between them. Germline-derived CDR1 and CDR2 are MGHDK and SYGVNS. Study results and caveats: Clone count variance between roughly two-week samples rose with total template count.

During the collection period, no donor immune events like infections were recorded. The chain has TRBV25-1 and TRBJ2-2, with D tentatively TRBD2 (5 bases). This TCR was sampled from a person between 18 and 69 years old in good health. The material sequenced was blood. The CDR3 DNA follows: TGTGCCAGCAGTTCTGCGGGGAACACCGGGGAGCTGTTTTTT. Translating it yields CASSSAGNTGELFF.